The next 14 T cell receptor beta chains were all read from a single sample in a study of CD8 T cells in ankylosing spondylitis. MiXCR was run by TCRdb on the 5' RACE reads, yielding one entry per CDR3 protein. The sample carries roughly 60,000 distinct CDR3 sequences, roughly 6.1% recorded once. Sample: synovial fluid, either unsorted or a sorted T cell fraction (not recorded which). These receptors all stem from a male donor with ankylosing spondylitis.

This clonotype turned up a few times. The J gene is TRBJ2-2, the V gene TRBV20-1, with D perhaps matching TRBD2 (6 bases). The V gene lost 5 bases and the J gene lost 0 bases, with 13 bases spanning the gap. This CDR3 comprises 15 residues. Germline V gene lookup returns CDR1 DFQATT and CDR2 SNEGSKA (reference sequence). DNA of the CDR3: TGCAGTGCTGCCCTAGCGATAGCGAACACCGGGGAGCTGTTTTTT. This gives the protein CSAALAIANTGELFF.

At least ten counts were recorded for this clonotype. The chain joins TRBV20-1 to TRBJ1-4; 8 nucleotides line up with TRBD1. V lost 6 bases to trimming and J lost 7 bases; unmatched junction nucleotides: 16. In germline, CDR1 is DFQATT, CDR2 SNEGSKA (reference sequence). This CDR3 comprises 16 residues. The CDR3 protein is CSARRSRGRRSEKLFF. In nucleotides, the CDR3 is TGCAGTGCCCGCCGGAGCAGGGGGCGCAGGAGTGAAAAACTGTTTTTT.

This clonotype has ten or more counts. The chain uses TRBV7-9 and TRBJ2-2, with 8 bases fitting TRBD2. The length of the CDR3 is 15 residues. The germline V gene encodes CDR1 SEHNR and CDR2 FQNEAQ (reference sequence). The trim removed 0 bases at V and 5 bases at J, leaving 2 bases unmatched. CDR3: CASSLALAATGELFF. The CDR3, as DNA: TGTGCCAGCAGCTTAGCACTAGCGGCAACCGGGGAGCTGTTTTTT.

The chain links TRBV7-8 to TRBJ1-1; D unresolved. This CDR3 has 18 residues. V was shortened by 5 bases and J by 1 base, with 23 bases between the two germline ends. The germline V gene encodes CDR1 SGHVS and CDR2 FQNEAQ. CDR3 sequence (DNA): TGTGCCAGCAGCCCGGGGAAGTGGCAGGCGGTAAAGAACACTGAAGCTTTCTTT. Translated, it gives CASSPGKWQAVKNTEAFF.

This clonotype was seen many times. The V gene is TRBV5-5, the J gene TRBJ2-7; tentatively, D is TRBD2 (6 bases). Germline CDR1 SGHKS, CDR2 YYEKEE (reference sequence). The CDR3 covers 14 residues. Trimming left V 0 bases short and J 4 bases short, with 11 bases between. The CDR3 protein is CASSLARGRYEQYF. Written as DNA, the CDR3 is TGTGCCAGCAGCTTGGCTCGGGGGAGATACGAGCAGTACTTC.

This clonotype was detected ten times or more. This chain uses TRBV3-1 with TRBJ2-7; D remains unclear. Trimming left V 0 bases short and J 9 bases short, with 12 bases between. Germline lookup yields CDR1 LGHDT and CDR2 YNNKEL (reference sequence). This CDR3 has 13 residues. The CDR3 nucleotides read TGTGCCAGCAGCCAAGATGCCAGTCTCGGGCAGTACTTC. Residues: CASSQDASLGQYF.

CDR3 DNA: TGTGCCAGCAGCTGGCACGGCGTGAGTGGCGCGGCGGGTGAGCAGTACTTC. Translation: CASSWHGVSGAAGEQYF. This sequence joins TRBV7-9 and TRBJ2-7; maybe TRBD2 (5 bases). The CDR3 has 17 amino acids. V was clipped by 4 bases and J by 7 bases, with 26 bases between them. The V gene's germline CDR1 is SEHNR and CDR2 FQNEAQ (reference sequence).

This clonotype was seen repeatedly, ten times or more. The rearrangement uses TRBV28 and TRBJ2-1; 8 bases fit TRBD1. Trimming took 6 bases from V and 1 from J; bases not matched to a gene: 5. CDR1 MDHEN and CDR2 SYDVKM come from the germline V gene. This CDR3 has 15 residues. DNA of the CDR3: TGTGCCAGCAGCCCAGGGGGCCCTTCCTACAATGAGCAGTTCTTC. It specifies CASSPGGPSYNEQFF.

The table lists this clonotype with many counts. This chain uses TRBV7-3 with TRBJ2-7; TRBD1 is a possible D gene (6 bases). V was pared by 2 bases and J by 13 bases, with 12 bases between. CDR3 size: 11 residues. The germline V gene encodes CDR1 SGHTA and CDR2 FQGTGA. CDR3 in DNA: TGTGCCAGCAGCTTAGGACAGATGTTATACTTC. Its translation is CASSLGQMLYF.

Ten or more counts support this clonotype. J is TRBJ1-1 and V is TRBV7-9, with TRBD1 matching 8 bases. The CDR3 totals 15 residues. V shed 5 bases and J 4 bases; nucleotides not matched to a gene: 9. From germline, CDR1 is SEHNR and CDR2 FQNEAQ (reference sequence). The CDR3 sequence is CASSPRTGLGTEAFF. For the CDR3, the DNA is TGTGCCAGCAGCCCTCGGACAGGGCTAGGCACTGAAGCTTTCTTT. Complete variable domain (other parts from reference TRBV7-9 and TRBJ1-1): DTGVSQNPRHKITKRGQNVTFRCDPISEHNRLYWYRQTLGQGPEFLTYFQNEAQLEKSRLLSDRFSAERPKGSFSTLEIQRTEQGDSAMYLCASSPRTGLGTEAFFGQGTRLTVV.

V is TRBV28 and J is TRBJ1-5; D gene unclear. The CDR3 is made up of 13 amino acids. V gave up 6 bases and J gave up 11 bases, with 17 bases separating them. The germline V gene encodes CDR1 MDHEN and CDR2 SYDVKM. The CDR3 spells CASRGGLLVAQHF. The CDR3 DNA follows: TGTGCCAGCAGGGGCGGCCTTTTAGTGGCCCAGCATTTT.

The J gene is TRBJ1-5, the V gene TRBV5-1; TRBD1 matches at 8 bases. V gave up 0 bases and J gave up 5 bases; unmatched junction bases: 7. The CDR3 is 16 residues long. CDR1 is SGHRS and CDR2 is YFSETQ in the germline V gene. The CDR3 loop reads CASSLAGLDRDQPQHF. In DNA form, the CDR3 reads TGCGCCAGCAGCTTGGCCGGGTTGGACAGGGATCAGCCCCAGCATTTT.

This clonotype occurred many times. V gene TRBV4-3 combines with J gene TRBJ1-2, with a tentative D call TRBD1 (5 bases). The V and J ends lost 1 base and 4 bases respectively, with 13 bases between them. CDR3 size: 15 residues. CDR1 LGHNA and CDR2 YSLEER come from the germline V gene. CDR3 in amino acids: CASSQARQRLYGYTF. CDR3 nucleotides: TGCGCCAGCAGCCAAGCAAGACAGAGACTCTATGGCTACACCTTC.

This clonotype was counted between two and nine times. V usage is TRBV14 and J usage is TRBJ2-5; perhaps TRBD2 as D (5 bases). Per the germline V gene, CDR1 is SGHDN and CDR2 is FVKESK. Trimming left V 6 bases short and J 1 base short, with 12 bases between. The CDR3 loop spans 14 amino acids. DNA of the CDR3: TGTGCCAGCAGGCTCGGAGGCTTCCAAGAGACCCAGTACTTC. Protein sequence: CASRLGGFQETQYF. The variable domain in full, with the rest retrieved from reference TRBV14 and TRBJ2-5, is EAGVTQFPSHSVIEKGQTVTLRCDPISGHDNLYWYRRVMGKEIKFLLHFVKESKQDESGMPNNRFLAERTGGTYSTLKVQPAELEDSGVYFCASRLGGFQETQYFGPGTRLLVL.